A selection of T cell receptor beta chains follows, all from one sample in a study of T-cell reconstitution after alpha-beta-depleted transplantation in children. Each CDR3 protein is one row after TCRdb ran MiXCR on the PCR reads. The sample lists about 980,000 distinct CDR3 sequences; roughly 31% were seen once. The input for sequencing was PBMCs, mostly from graft donor cells, taken 360 days after TCRalphabeta/CD19-depleted stem cell transplant. These receptors all come from a boy under two years old who had a stem cell transplant for SCID, so the T cells may come from the graft donor. The CDR3 runs from the conserved cysteine through the conserved F or W. Each record gives: CDR3 length, V gene, CDR3 protein.

15	TRBV6-1	CASDQSPGDQETQYF
10	TRBV29-1	CSVLRETQYF
13	TRBV19	CASGSSGRNIQYF
14	TRBV11-2	CASSFYQAEIQQYF
19	TRBV3-1	CASSQWAQGGGRSTDTQYF
13	TRBV12-3/TRBV12-4	CASSLENLYTQYF
12	TRBV29-1	CSVGQPNQPQHF
15	TRBV7-9	CAKKDAVSGANVLTF
14	TRBV29-1	CSVGGLEQHNEQFF
16	TRBV15	CATSSWGLAALNEQFF
12	TRBV20-1	CSATAPGGEQYF
17	TRBV7-9	CASSLVPLAGRAGELFF
16	TRBV12-3/TRBV12-4	CASSFGGTGTIYEQYF
15	TRBV10-3	CAISEEQGFGTEAFF
14	TRBV7-9	CASSPAGQRNTIYF
16	TRBV4-2	CASSPGTDLFGNTIYF
14	TRBV18	CASSPRTGLYEQYF
13	TRBV20-1	CSARKQENTEAFF
14	TRBV7-9	CASSLARGIGEAFF
12	TRBV11-2	CASSRSGGPKFF
18	TRBV5-1	CASSFGTGTGLLNSPLHF
14	TRBV7-2	CASSIDRSNEKLFF
14	TRBV7-7	CASSLEAPLYEQYF
13	TRBV20-1	CSARGVSYNEQFF
13	TRBV27	CASAPGRGPRAFF
14	TRBV12-3/TRBV12-4	CASSSTGRNTEAFF
16	TRBV5-1	CASSLGGLAGPKTQYF
17	TRBV4-1	CASSQLLGQGKGETQYF
15	TRBV20-1	CSARRQGARTTEAFF
17	TRBV5-6	CASSQSRRPVPYNEQFF
16	TRBV11-2	CASSLAPFGGQETQYF
11	TRBV3-1	CASSQYETQYF
15	TRBV13	CASSPSGGYYYEQYF
16	TRBV5-1	CASSPEGPSSYNEQFF
14	TRBV20-1	CSAHGGKGVETQYF
16	TRBV12-3/TRBV12-4	CASSVGHVRYSGELFF
18	TRBV11-2	CASSLEASGGWGRNEQFF
16	TRBV7-2	CASSPDRVATNEKLFF
16	TRBV4-2	CASSQHPQGVNTEAFF